This TCR beta chain was sequenced for a study of T cell responses to AZD1222 COVID-19 vaccine. Produced via immunoSEQ multiplex PCR; TCRdb's table is partial and in-frame only. The data contain 70,000 to 95,000 clones, around nine tenths of them singletons. CDR1 MNHEY and CDR2 SMNVEV come from the germline V gene (reference sequence). This CDR3 has 14 residues. The V gene lost 0 bases and the J gene lost 1 base, with 6 bases spanning the gap. This chain links TRBV27 with TRBJ1-1; D is unresolved. The source of this sequence is an adult in good health. The source material was peripheral blood, sampled on day 0 of AZD1222 vaccination. CDR3 sequence reads: CASSLSKGNTEAFF. In DNA form, the CDR3 reads TGTGCCAGCAGTTTATCGAAGGGGAACACTGAAGCTTTCTTT.